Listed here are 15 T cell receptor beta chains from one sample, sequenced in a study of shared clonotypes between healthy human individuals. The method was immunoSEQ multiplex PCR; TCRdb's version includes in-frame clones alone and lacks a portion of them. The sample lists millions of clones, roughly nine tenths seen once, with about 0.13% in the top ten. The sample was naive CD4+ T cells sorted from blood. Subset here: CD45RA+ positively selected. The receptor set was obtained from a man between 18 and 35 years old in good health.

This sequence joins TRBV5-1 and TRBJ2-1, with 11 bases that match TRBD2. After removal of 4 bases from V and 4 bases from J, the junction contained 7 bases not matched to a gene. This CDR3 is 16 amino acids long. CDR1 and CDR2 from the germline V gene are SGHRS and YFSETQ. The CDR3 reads CASSALTSGGYNEQFF. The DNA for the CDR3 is TGCGCCAGCAGCGCCCTTACTAGCGGGGGTTACAATGAGCAGTTCTTC.

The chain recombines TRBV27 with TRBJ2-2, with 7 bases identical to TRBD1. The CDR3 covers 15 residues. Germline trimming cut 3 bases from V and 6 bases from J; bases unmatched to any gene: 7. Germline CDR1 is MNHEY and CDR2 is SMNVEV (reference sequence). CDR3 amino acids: CASSFWTGSPGELFF. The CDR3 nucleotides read TGTGCCAGCAGTTTTTGGACAGGCAGTCCCGGGGAGCTGTTTTTT.

The CDR3 bases are TGTGCCAGCAGCTTAGGGGCCGGTGGAAACACCATATATTTT. The encoded protein is CASSLGAGGNTIYF. The chain employs TRBV7-9 and TRBJ1-3; the D is unclear. The CDR3 is made up of 14 amino acids. The germline gives CDR1 SEHNR, CDR2 FQNEAQ (reference sequence). V was shortened by 1 base and J by 3 bases, with 7 bases between the two germline ends.

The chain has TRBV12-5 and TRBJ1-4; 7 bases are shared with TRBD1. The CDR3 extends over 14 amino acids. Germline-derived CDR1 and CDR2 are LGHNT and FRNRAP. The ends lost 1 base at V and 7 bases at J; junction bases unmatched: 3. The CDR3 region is CASGLGDSLEKLFF. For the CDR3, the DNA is TGTGCTAGTGGTTTGGGGGACAGCCTTGAAAAACTGTTTTTT.

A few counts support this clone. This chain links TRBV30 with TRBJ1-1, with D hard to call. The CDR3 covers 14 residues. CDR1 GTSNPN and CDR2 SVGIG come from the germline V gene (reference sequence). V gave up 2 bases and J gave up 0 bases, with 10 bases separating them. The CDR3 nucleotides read TGTGCCTGGAGTAAGACACGTTTGAACACTGAAGCTTTCTTT. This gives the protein CAWSKTRLNTEAFF.

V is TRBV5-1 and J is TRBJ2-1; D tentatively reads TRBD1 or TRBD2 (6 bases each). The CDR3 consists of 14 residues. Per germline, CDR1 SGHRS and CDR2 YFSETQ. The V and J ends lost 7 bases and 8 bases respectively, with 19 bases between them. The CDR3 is CASLEGGFIDEQFF. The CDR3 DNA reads TGCGCCAGCTTAGAGGGGGGTTTTATCGATGAGCAGTTCTTC.

DNA of the CDR3: TGTGCCGGGTCAGGGACTTATAATTCACCCCTCCACTTT. Translated: CAGSGTYNSPLHF. V usage is TRBV6-1 and J usage is TRBJ1-6; tentatively, D is TRBD1 (5 bases). The germline V and J ends were trimmed by 11 bases and 4 bases, with 12 bases remaining between them. This CDR3 has 13 residues. Germline V gene sequence: CDR1 MNHNS, CDR2 SASEGT.

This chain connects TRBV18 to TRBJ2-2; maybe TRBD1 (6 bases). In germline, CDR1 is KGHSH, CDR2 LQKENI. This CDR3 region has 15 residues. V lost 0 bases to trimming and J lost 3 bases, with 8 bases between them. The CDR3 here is CASSPPPGDTGELFF. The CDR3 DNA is TGTGCCAGCTCACCACCGCCAGGGGACACCGGGGAGCTGTTTTTT.

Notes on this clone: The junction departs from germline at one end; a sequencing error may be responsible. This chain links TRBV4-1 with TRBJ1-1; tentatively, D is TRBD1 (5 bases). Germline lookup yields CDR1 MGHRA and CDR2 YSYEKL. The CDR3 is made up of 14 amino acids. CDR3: CASSQESGIGKGEF. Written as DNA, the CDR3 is TGCGCCAGCAGCCAAGAGTCGGGGATCGGAAAAGGGGAATTT.

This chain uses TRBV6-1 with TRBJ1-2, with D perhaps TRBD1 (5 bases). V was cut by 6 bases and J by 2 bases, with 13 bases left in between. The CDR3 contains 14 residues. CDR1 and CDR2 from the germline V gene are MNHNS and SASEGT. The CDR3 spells CASRKYRSNYGYTF. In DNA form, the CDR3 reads TGTGCCAGCAGGAAGTACAGGTCGAACTATGGCTACACCTTC.

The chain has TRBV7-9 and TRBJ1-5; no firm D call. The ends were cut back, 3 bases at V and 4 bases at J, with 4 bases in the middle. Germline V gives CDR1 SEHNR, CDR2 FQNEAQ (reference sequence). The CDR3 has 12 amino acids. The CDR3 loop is CASSFDNQPQHF. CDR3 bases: TGTGCCAGCAGCTTCGATAATCAGCCCCAGCATTTT.

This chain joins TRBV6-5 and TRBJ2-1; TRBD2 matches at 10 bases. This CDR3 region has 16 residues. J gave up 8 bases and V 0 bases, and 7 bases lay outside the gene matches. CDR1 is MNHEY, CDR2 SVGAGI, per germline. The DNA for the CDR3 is TGTGCCAGCAGTTACTCGAGAGCGGGGGGGACCTATGAGCAGTTCTTC. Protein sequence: CASSYSRAGGTYEQFF.

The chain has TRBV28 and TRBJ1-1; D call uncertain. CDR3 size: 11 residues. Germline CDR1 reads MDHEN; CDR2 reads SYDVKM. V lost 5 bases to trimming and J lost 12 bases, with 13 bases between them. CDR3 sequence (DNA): TGTGCCAGCAGTGGGCCGGGATGGACTTTCTTT. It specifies CASSGPGWTFF.

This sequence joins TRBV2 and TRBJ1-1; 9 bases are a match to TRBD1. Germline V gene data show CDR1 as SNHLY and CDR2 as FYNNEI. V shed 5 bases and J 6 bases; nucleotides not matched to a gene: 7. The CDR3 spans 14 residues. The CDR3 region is CASSPQGASAEAFF. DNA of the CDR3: TGTGCCAGCAGTCCACAGGGGGCGAGCGCTGAAGCTTTCTTT. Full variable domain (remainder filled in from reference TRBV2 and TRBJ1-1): EPEVTQTPSHQVTQMGQEVILRCVPISNHLYFYWYRQILGQKVEFLVSFYNNEISEKSEIFDDQFSVERPDGSNFTLKIRSTKLEDSAMYFCASSPQGASAEAFFGQGTRLTVV.

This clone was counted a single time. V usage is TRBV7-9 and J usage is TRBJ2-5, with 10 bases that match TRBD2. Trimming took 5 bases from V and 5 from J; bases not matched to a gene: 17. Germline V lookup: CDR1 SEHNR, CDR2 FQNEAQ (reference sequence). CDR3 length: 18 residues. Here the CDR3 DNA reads TGTGCCAGCAGCATTCCTAGCGGGAGAGCGCTTGGGTTTGAGACCCAGTACTTC. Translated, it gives CASSIPSGRALGFETQYF.